These 8 T cell receptor beta chains share one sample of origin, sequenced in a study of cytomegalovirus exposure and HLA in healthy donors. The primer mix had 60 Vbeta and 13 Jbeta primers. The table came from immunoSEQ multiplex PCR; TCRdb's copy has only in-frame clones and leaves some out. This sample has fewer than 300,000 clones, with 80% to 90% found just once. The sample was PBMCs. These receptors were taken from a man aged 35 to 55 in good health and CMV-seropositive.

There are a few counts of this clone. The chain uses TRBV30 and TRBJ2-1; a possible D gene is TRBD2 (6 bases). CDR1 GTSNPN and CDR2 SVGIG come from the germline V gene (reference sequence). This CDR3 spans 15 amino acids. With 4 bases removed from V and 6 bases from J, the gap between germline ends came to 19 bases. CDR3 nucleotide sequence: TGTGCCTGGAAGACCCCTGGAGGGGATGGCAATGAGCAGTTCTTC. Its protein is CAWKTPGGDGNEQFF.

This clone was seen only once. This chain connects TRBV28 to TRBJ2-2; D perhaps matches TRBD1 (5 bases). V lost 6 bases and J lost 0, with 11 bases in between. This CDR3 is 15 amino acids long. The germline CDR1 and CDR2 sequences are MDHEN and SYDVKM. CDR3 in amino acids: CASRTQAANTGELFF. The CDR3 DNA reads as TGTGCCAGCAGAACACAGGCGGCGAACACCGGGGAGCTGTTTTTT.

The chain employs TRBV4-1 and TRBJ2-5; the match to TRBD2 covers 7 bases. Germline assignment: CDR1 MGHRA and CDR2 YSYEKL. Trimming removed 3 bases from V and 1 base from J; junction bases left unmatched: 2. The CDR3 loop spans 14 amino acids. The CDR3 loop reads CASSHGRGQETQYF. The CDR3 coding sequence is TGCGCCAGCAGCCATGGGAGGGGCCAAGAGACCCAGTACTTC.

This sequence joins TRBV6-5 and TRBJ1-2, with D hard to call. The CDR3 has 12 amino acids. V shed 5 bases and J shed 1 base, with 5 bases lying between them. Germline V gives CDR1 MNHEY, CDR2 SVGAGI. The CDR3 region is CASSGLNYGYTF. CDR3 DNA sequence: TGTGCCAGCAGTGGCCTTAACTATGGCTACACCTTC.

The chain couples TRBV27 to TRBJ2-3; 13 positions agree with TRBD2. The trim removed 5 bases at V and 1 base at J, leaving 6 bases unmatched. Looked up from germline, CDR1 is MNHEY and CDR2 is SMNVEV (reference sequence). The CDR3 has 17 residues. The CDR3 DNA sequence: TGTGCCAGCAGTGACTATGGACTAGCGGGGGGCACAGATACGCAGTATTTT. Protein: CASSDYGLAGGTDTQYF.

The chain combines TRBV19 with TRBJ1-1, with D hard to call. Germline V lookup: CDR1 LNHDA, CDR2 SQIVND (reference sequence). CDR3 length equals 16 residues. V gave up 0 bases and J gave up 1 base, with 12 bases separating them. The chain's CDR3 is CASSIDLLTPNTEAFF. Here the CDR3 DNA reads TGTGCCAGTAGTATAGATCTACTGACTCCGAACACTGAAGCTTTCTTT.

The genes are TRBV6-5 and TRBJ2-7; D possibly corresponds to TRBD1 (6 bases). This CDR3 has 12 residues. Trimming shortened V by 10 bases and J by 2 bases, and 12 bases separated the two germline ends. In germline, CDR1 is MNHEY, CDR2 SVGAGI. CDR3 sequence: CATRGGTYEQYF. The CDR3 DNA sequence: TGTGCCACCAGAGGGGGAACCTACGAGCAGTACTTC.

The chain links TRBV27 to TRBJ2-5; 7 nucleotides agree with TRBD1. The J call may be incorrect, as the DNA end agrees better with TRBJ2-7. CDR3 length: 15 residues. Germline CDR1 reads MNHEY; CDR2 reads SMNVEV (reference sequence). CDR3 in DNA: TGTGCCAGCAGTGTTAACCGGGACAGATCCTACGAGCAGTACTTC. Protein product: CASSVNRDRSYEQYF.